The 28 T cell receptor beta chains below all came from one sample that was sequenced in a study of T cells of healthy individuals. From the 5' RACE reads, TCRdb called clonotypes with MiXCR, one entry per CDR3 protein. The repertoire holds about 82,000 distinct CDR3 sequences, around 5.1% seen once, with 7.5% to 8% in the top ten. The receptors derive from a female donor in good health.

The chain has TRBV28 and TRBJ2-3, with a tentative D call TRBD2 (5 bases). Between the trimmed V and J ends, which lost 5 bases and 1 base, there was a span of 10 bases. The CDR3 totals 14 residues. From germline, CDR1 is MDHEN and CDR2 SYDVKM. CDR3 sequence reads: CASSGLERTDTQYF. CDR3 in DNA: TGTGCCAGCAGTGGACTCGAACGCACAGATACGCAGTATTTT. Based on the CDR3 plus reference TRBV28 and TRBJ2-3, the full variable domain is DVKVTQSSRYLVKRTGEKVFLECVQDMDHENMFWYRQDPGLGLRLIYFSYDVKMKEKGDIPEGYSVSREKKERFSLILESASTNQTSMYLCASSGLERTDTQYFGPGTRLTVL.

This clonotype showed up many times. This rearrangement joins TRBV7-2 to TRBJ1-3; possibly TRBD1 for D (5 bases). The V gene's germline CDR1 is SGHTA and CDR2 FQGNSA. CDR3 length equals 16 residues. Trimming stripped 1 base from V and 0 bases from J, with 10 bases between. In DNA form, the CDR3 reads TGTGCCAGCAGCTTAGGGAGAGGGGCCTCTGGAAACACCATATATTTT. Its translation is CASSLGRGASGNTIYF.

This clonotype was counted many times. The rearrangement uses TRBV3-1 and TRBJ1-1, with D unresolved. V was pared by 1 base and J by 4 bases, with 10 bases between. The CDR3 has 14 residues. Germline CDR1 reads LGHDT; CDR2 reads YNNKEL (reference sequence). The DNA for the CDR3 is TGTGCCAGCAGCCAAGGTTCGTTGGGCACTGAAGCTTTCTTT. Translation gives CASSQGSLGTEAFF. Based on the CDR3 plus reference TRBV3-1 and TRBJ1-1, the full variable domain is DTAVSQTPKYLVTQMGNDKSIKCEQNLGHDTMYWYKQDSKKFLKIMFSYNNKELIINETVPNRFSPKSPDKAHLNLHINSLELGDSAVYFCASSQGSLGTEAFFGQGTRLTVV.

There are many counts of this clonotype. CDR3 in DNA: TGCAGTGCTAGGTACCCGGGACAAGTCTTAAAAGGGAACTATGGCTACACCTTC. Translating it yields CSARYPGQVLKGNYGYTF. The chain recombines TRBV20-1 with TRBJ1-2; possible D gene TRBD1, 6 bases. The CDR3 spans 18 residues. Germline CDR1 is DFQATT and CDR2 is SNEGSKA (reference sequence). V lost 3 bases and J lost 2, with 25 bases in between.

The chain has TRBV7-8 and TRBJ2-7; no clear D. There are 14 residues in the CDR3. The germline V gene encodes CDR1 SGHVS and CDR2 FQNEAQ. Trimming pared 0 bases from V and 3 bases from J, leaving 9 bases between. The CDR3 sequence: CASSLAPMNYEQYF. CDR3 coding DNA: TGTGCCAGCAGCTTAGCACCAATGAACTACGAGCAGTACTTC.

This chain uses TRBV19 with TRBJ1-4; D remains ambiguous. V lost 0 bases to trimming and J lost 10 bases, with 9 bases between them. This CDR3 comprises 13 residues. The germline CDR1 and CDR2 sequences are LNHDA and SQIVND (reference sequence). The DNA for the CDR3 is TGTGCCAGTAGTATAGATCTACGGGGAAAACTGTTTTTT. Protein sequence: CASSIDLRGKLFF.

The CDR3 nucleotides read TGTGCCAGCAGCTTCTCCAGGGTCCACACTGAAGCTTTCTTT. Translated: CASSFSRVHTEAFF. The chain is built from TRBV7-9 and TRBJ1-1, with D maybe TRBD1 (5 bases). Trimming cost V 3 bases and J 3 bases, with 11 bases left between them. The CDR3 is 14 residues long. CDR1 is SEHNR, CDR2 FQNEAQ, per germline (reference sequence).

This clonotype was observed a handful of times. This rearrangement joins TRBV5-5 to TRBJ1-5; TRBD1 aligns across 7 bases. The CDR3 has 14 amino acids. The J segment lost 9 bases and the V segment lost 1 base, leaving 7 bases of the junction unmatched. Germline assignment: CDR1 SGHKS and CDR2 YYEKEE (reference sequence). The CDR3, as DNA: TGTGCCAGCAGCTTGATCACAGGGGCGGGGCCCCAGCATTTT. It encodes CASSLITGAGPQHF.

This clonotype was counted many times. The rearrangement joins TRBV20-1 to TRBJ1-1, with D hard to call. In germline, CDR1 is DFQATT, CDR2 SNEGSKA (reference sequence). The CDR3 is 12 amino acids. Trimming took 5 bases from V and 0 from J, leaving 7 bases between them. CDR3 nucleotide sequence: TGCAGTGCTCTCCGGGTGAACACTGAAGCTTTCTTT. Protein: CSALRVNTEAFF.

This clonotype was detected ten times or more. The chain couples TRBV6-6 to TRBJ2-1; D is possibly TRBD1 (5 bases). The germline gives CDR1 MNHNY, CDR2 SVGAGI (reference sequence). V was cut by 1 base and J by 0 bases, with 10 bases left in between. The CDR3 has 16 residues. DNA of the CDR3: TGTGCCAGCAGTTACTGGCAGGGCAACTCCTACAATGAGCAGTTCTTC. This sequence encodes CASSYWQGNSYNEQFF.

This clonotype was seen repeatedly, ten times or more. This sequence joins TRBV6-6 and TRBJ2-2; D remains ambiguous. CDR3 size: 16 residues. The V end lost 6 bases, the J end lost 0 bases, and 14 bases lay between the germline ends. CDR1 is MNHNY and CDR2 is SVGAGI in the germline V gene (reference sequence). This CDR3 reads CASRRLPNSNTGELFF. DNA of the CDR3: TGTGCCAGCAGACGACTGCCAAACTCGAACACCGGGGAGCTGTTTTTT.

This clonotype was counted many times. V gene TRBV29-1 combines with J gene TRBJ2-7; 9 bases fit TRBD1. After removal of 1 base from V and 4 bases from J, the junction contained 5 bases not matched to a gene. The CDR3 runs to 14 residues. CDR1 SQVTM and CDR2 ANQGSEA come from the germline V gene. Here the CDR3 reads CSVEGGTGRYEQYF. The CDR3 DNA reads TGCAGCGTTGAAGGCGGGACAGGGAGGTACGAGCAGTACTTC.

This clonotype was counted many times. The chain recombines TRBV28 with TRBJ2-3, with 9 bases lining up with TRBD2. V lost 4 bases, J lost 1 base, and 12 bases stayed unmatched. Germline CDR1 is MDHEN and CDR2 is SYDVKM. The CDR3 runs 18 residues. The CDR3 loop reads CASSSLRDSGRGTDTQYF. The DNA of the CDR3 is TGTGCCAGCAGTTCCCTAAGGGATAGCGGGAGAGGCACAGATACGCAGTATTTT.

This clonotype was detected many times. The chain uses TRBV20-1 and TRBJ2-7; no clear D. The CDR3 is 13 residues long. Germline-derived CDR1 and CDR2 are DFQATT and SNEGSKA (reference sequence). V lost 3 bases to trimming and J lost 6 bases, with 15 bases between them. The CDR3 protein is CSASPPVKVEQYF. The DNA of the CDR3 is TGCAGTGCTAGCCCTCCCGTTAAAGTCGAGCAGTACTTC.

This clonotype was seen many times. The chain recombines TRBV7-2 with TRBJ2-3, with 7 nucleotides matching TRBD2. This CDR3 is 16 amino acids long. The germline V gene encodes CDR1 SGHTA and CDR2 FQGNSA. V gave up 3 bases and J gave up 4 bases; unmatched junction bases: 10. The CDR3, as DNA: TGTGCCAGCAGCTTCAGAGCGGGATCTGTCGCAGATACGCAGTATTTT. It is translated as CASSFRAGSVADTQYF.

This clonotype turned up a few times. The chain combines TRBV7-2 with TRBJ2-4, with 12 bases matching TRBD2. Germline assignment: CDR1 SGHTA and CDR2 FQGNSA. The V gene end was trimmed by 5 bases and the J gene end by 2 bases; junction bases not matched to a gene: 7. The CDR3 covers 17 residues. CDR3 in DNA: TGTGCCAGCAGCCCTTTGACTAGCGGGAGTACCAAAAACATTCAGTACTTC. Protein sequence: CASSPLTSGSTKNIQYF.

This clonotype was seen more than once but under ten times. V is TRBV4-3 and J is TRBJ2-1; a possible D gene is TRBD2 (5 bases). The CDR3 runs to 14 residues. Deletions cut 4 bases from V and 0 bases from J, with 7 bases between. The V gene's germline CDR1 is LGHNA and CDR2 YSLEER. CDR3 nucleotide sequence: TGCGCCAGCAGCCGACGGGGCTCCTACAATGAGCAGTTCTTC. Translation: CASSRRGSYNEQFF.

As regards this clonotype: This may come from a read error, since a much larger clone is one base off. This chain uses TRBV11-2 with TRBJ2-4; D perhaps matches TRBD1 (6 bases). The germline V gene encodes CDR1 SGHAT and CDR2 FQNNGV. CDR3 size: 16 residues. CDR3 DNA sequence: TGTGCCAACAGCCCACAGGGTACTATAGCCAAAAACATTCAGTACTTC. As protein: CANSPQGTIAKNIQYF.

The chain carries TRBV4-1 and TRBJ1-5, with D uncertain. The CDR3 is 16 residues long. V was shortened by 0 bases and J by 6 bases, with 15 bases between the two germline ends. Germline V gene lookup returns CDR1 MGHRA and CDR2 YSYEKL. CDR3 residues: CASSQDGFIGSQPQHF. The CDR3 coding sequence is TGCGCCAGCAGCCAAGACGGCTTCATAGGGAGTCAGCCCCAGCATTTT.

This clonotype was detected many times. This rearrangement joins TRBV27 to TRBJ2-2; possibly TRBD2 for D (5 bases). V dropped 4 bases and J dropped 2 bases, with 14 bases sitting between them. Germline V CDR1 and CDR2: MNHEY, SMNVEV (reference sequence). This CDR3 region has 16 residues. The CDR3 reads CASSSPDSINTGELFF. Here the CDR3 DNA reads TGTGCCAGCAGTTCCCCGGACTCGATCAACACCGGGGAGCTGTTTTTT.

In its sample, this clonotype was seen many times. V and J are TRBV14 and TRBJ2-7; TRBD2 matches at 14 bases. The V gene's germline CDR1 is SGHDN and CDR2 FVKESK. The junction had 7 bases not matched to a gene; V was cut back by 2 bases and J by 1 base. This CDR3 region has 18 residues. Written as DNA, the CDR3 is TGTGCCAGCAGCCAACCCAGACTAGCGGGAGGGGCATCCTACGAGCAGTACTTC. Translating it yields CASSQPRLAGGASYEQYF.

This clonotype has more than one count but fewer than ten. This chain links TRBV29-1 with TRBJ1-2; D call uncertain. This CDR3 is built from 11 residues. The germline V and J ends were trimmed by 1 base and 3 bases, with 3 bases remaining between them. The germline gives CDR1 SQVTM, CDR2 ANQGSEA. The CDR3 region is CSVEVHYGYTF. DNA for the CDR3: TGCAGCGTTGAAGTACACTATGGCTACACCTTC.

This clonotype appeared many times. The DNA for the CDR3 is TGTGCCAGCAGCTTAGCCGGACAAAACTATGGCTACACCTTC. Translating gives CASSLAGQNYGYTF. The rearrangement uses TRBV7-8 and TRBJ1-2, with D possibly matching TRBD1 (5 bases). Trimming pared 0 bases from V and 2 bases from J, leaving 7 bases between. The V gene's germline CDR1 is SGHVS and CDR2 FQNEAQ. This CDR3 contains 14 residues.

This clonotype turned up a few times. This rearrangement joins TRBV2 to TRBJ1-5; TRBD1 aligns across 7 bases. The CDR3 runs to 15 residues. CDR1 is SNHLY and CDR2 is FYNNEI in the germline V gene. The V and J ends lost 7 bases and 1 base, in that order; junction bases with no gene match: 7. This CDR3 reads CASTRGPGSNQPQHF. The CDR3 nucleotides are TGTGCCAGCACTAGGGGGCCGGGGAGCAATCAGCCCCAGCATTTT.

In its sample, this clonotype was seen a few times. V usage is TRBV4-3 and J usage is TRBJ2-1; 12 bases map to TRBD2. Germline CDR1 is LGHNA and CDR2 is YSLEER. V was clipped by 0 bases and J by 16 bases; unmatched bases: 10. The CDR3 is 15 residues long. This CDR3 is CASSQDTRTSGASFF. The CDR3 DNA reads as TGCGCCAGCAGCCAAGACACTAGGACTAGCGGGGCTTCTTTCTTC.

This clonotype was found a few times. The chain couples TRBV4-3 to TRBJ2-1; 8 positions agree with TRBD2. The length of the CDR3 is 15 residues. In germline, CDR1 is LGHNA, CDR2 YSLEER. With V trimmed by 0 bases and J by 9 bases, 7 bases remained unmatched. The CDR3: CASSQESAGAGEQFF. In DNA form, the CDR3 reads TGCGCCAGCAGCCAAGAATCAGCGGGAGCCGGTGAGCAGTTCTTC.

This chain links TRBV11-2 with TRBJ2-3; 8 bases agree with TRBD2. Trimming removed 5 bases from V and 3 bases from J; junction bases left unmatched: 10. The germline V gene has CDR1 SGHAT and CDR2 FQNNGV. The CDR3 is 16 amino acids. The CDR3 sequence: CASSLTGGPGTDTQYF. The CDR3 region has the DNA TGTGCCAGCAGCCTCACGGGAGGGCCAGGGACAGATACGCAGTATTTT.

This clonotype was detected many times. The rearrangement joins TRBV20-1 to TRBJ1-1, with 11 bases that match TRBD1. The CDR3 sequence is 12 residues long. CDR1 DFQATT and CDR2 SNEGSKA come from the germline V gene (reference sequence). V lost 5 bases and J lost 4; bases outside the gene matches: 0. CDR3 DNA sequence: TGCAGTGCTGGACAGGGGGCCACTGAAGCTTTCTTT. Its protein is CSAGQGATEAFF.